The 18 T cell receptor beta chains presented below share a single source sample, sequenced in a study of post-analysis software for immune sequencing data (dated by TCRdb to about 2015). These receptors lack a known antigen. The library was built by means of PCR. Sequencing used an Illumina HiSeq 2500. Unique molecular identifiers were incorporated into TCR beta cDNA libraries to reduce PCR and sequencing biases. The public reads were reanalyzed by TCRdb: fastp trimming at Q25, MiXCR alignment, in-frame beta chains only. Each CDR3 protein appears once, grouped with its most common genes and DNA. The sample table holds about 460,000 distinct CDR3 sequences, of which approximately 46% were seen once. The ten biggest clones cover about 12% of the sample. Paper-wide results and their limitations: Significantly higher frequencies in patients than in controls were found for about five TRBV segments, including TRBV5-6, TRBV5-1 and TRBV20-1.

What was sequenced was blood. The receptors stem from a girl between 10 and 17 years old with multiple sclerosis.

This clonotype was detected only a few times. The chain links TRBV3-1 to TRBJ2-3; 10 bases match TRBD2. The junction had 11 bases not matched to a gene; V was cut back by 1 base and J by 4 bases. CDR1 LGHDT and CDR2 YNNKEL come from the germline V gene (reference sequence). The CDR3 loop spans 18 amino acids. The CDR3 sequence: CASSQGGLAGVVADTQYF. DNA for the CDR3: TGTGCCAGCAGCCAAGGTGGGCTAGCGGGAGTAGTAGCAGATACGCAGTATTTT.

This clonotype was picked up a small number of times. The chain uses TRBV20-1 and TRBJ2-1, with D perhaps assigned TRBD1 or TRBD2 (6 bases each). V shed 7 bases and J shed 5 bases, with 15 bases lying between them. The CDR3 sequence is 13 residues long. Germline CDR1 DFQATT, CDR2 SNEGSKA (reference sequence). CDR3 DNA sequence: TGCAGTGGAAGGGGGAGGTATGACAATGAGCAGTTCTTC. This codes for CSGRGRYDNEQFF.

The V gene is TRBV11-2, the J gene TRBJ2-3; D could derive from TRBD1 or TRBD2 (5 bases each). From germline, CDR1 is SGHAT and CDR2 FQNNGV. The CDR3 has 16 residues. The ends were cut back, 5 bases at V and 3 bases at J, with 18 bases in the middle. The CDR3 sequence: CASSGFQVGPTDTQYF. The CDR3 bases are TGTGCCAGCAGCGGATTTCAGGTGGGACCAACAGATACGCAGTATTTT.

V usage is TRBV6-5 and J usage is TRBJ1-1; D gene uncertain. CDR1 is MNHEY and CDR2 is SVGAGI in the germline V gene. The CDR3 covers 15 residues. V lost 5 bases and J 1 base, leaving 14 bases between the germline ends. The CDR3 DNA reads as TGTGCCAGCAGTCCCGGTTCCGGTCCGAACACTGAAGCTTTCTTT. This translates into CASSPGSGPNTEAFF.

This rearrangement joins TRBV11-2 to TRBJ2-1, with a weak D call TRBD2 (5 bases). Between the trimmed V and J ends, which lost 5 bases and 0 bases, there was a span of 14 bases. The CDR3 consists of 16 residues. The germline V gene encodes CDR1 SGHAT and CDR2 FQNNGV. CDR3 sequence: CASSVRTGSSYNEQFF. CDR3 bases: TGTGCCAGCAGCGTTCGGACTGGGAGCTCCTACAATGAGCAGTTCTTC.

This clonotype came up a few times. This chain joins TRBV4-2 and TRBJ2-7, with 12 bases matching TRBD2. V lost 1 base and J lost 4; bases outside the gene matches: 8. Germline assignment: CDR1 LGHNA and CDR2 YNFKEQ. The CDR3 is 17 amino acids. The CDR3 loop reads CASSQGLAGVPGYEQYF. The CDR3 DNA is TGTGCCAGCAGCCAAGGACTAGCGGGGGTCCCAGGGTACGAGCAGTACTTC.

This clonotype was counted many times. The chain links TRBV6-5 to TRBJ1-5; D call uncertain. With 2 bases removed from V and 10 bases from J, the gap between germline ends came to 12 bases. Germline CDR1 and CDR2: MNHEY and SVGAGI. This CDR3 is 13 amino acids long. CDR3 nucleotides: TGTGCCAGCAGTTACCAAGGATCAAGCCCCCAGCATTTT. It yields the protein CASSYQGSSPQHF.

This sequence joins TRBV10-2 and TRBJ1-4, with unresolved D. This CDR3 spans 15 amino acids. V was shortened by 3 bases and J by 0 bases, with 8 bases between the two germline ends. CDR1 is WSHSY and CDR2 is SAAADI in the germline V gene. This chain's CDR3 is CASSEAGTTNEKLFF. The CDR3, as DNA: TGCGCCAGCAGTGAAGCCGGAACAACTAATGAAAAACTGTTTTTT.

The chain uses TRBV20-1 and TRBJ2-1, with a weak D call TRBD2 (5 bases). Trimming removed 6 bases at V and 4 bases at J, with 16 bases between. The germline V gene encodes CDR1 DFQATT and CDR2 SNEGSKA (reference sequence). The CDR3 length is 14 residues. The CDR3 coding sequence is TGCAGTGCGGCCGGGATTCCCCCTTACAATGAGCAGTTCTTC. It encodes CSAAGIPPYNEQFF.

This sequence joins TRBV13 and TRBJ2-5; TRBD2 aligns across 8 bases. CDR1 is PRHDT, CDR2 FYEKMQ, per germline (reference sequence). V was pared by 3 bases and J by 5 bases, with 11 bases of the junction left unmatched. CDR3 length: 16 amino acids. CDR3 nucleotide sequence: TGTGCCAGCAGCTTCGGATCAGCGGGAGACAGGGAGACCCAGTACTTC. Its protein product is CASSFGSAGDRETQYF.

This sequence joins TRBV4-3 and TRBJ2-1, with 11 bases that match TRBD1. CDR3 length: 17 residues. J gave up 8 bases and V 4 bases, and 13 bases lay outside the gene matches. Germline V gene sequence: CDR1 LGHNA, CDR2 YSLEER. The CDR3 loop is CASSPNPPGQGVYEQFF. In DNA, the CDR3 is TGCGCCAGCAGCCCCAACCCACCGGGACAGGGGGTATATGAGCAGTTCTTC.

This clonotype occurred a few times. V and J are TRBV6-2 or TRBV6-3 and TRBJ2-1; 13 nucleotides line up with TRBD2. V gave up 6 bases and J gave up 11 bases; unmatched junction bases: 4. Germline CDR1 MNHEY, CDR2 SVGEGT. This CDR3 is 13 amino acids long. CDR3 sequence: CASRSGLAGQQFF. In nucleotides, the CDR3 is TGTGCCAGCAGATCGGGACTAGCGGGACAGCAGTTCTTC.

This sequence joins TRBV7-2 and TRBJ2-7; the match to TRBD2 covers 7 bases. This CDR3 contains 15 residues. Per germline, CDR1 SGHTA and CDR2 FQGNSA. V trimming: 5 bases; J trimming: 4 bases; junction bases outside the gene matches: 11. The CDR3 spells CASSPSTSRIYEQYF. CDR3 coding DNA: TGTGCCAGCAGCCCCTCGACTAGCCGCATATACGAGCAGTACTTC.

The V call is TRBV11-2, the J call TRBJ2-1; 12 nucleotides line up with TRBD2. CDR3 length equals 18 residues. V lost 0 bases to trimming and J lost 0 bases; unmatched junction nucleotides: 3. The germline V gene has CDR1 SGHAT and CDR2 FQNNGV. In DNA form, the CDR3 reads TGTGCCAGCAGCTTAGATGGACTAGCGGGGTCCTCCTACAATGAGCAGTTCTTC. Encoded protein: CASSLDGLAGSSYNEQFF.

There are a few counts of this clonotype. The V gene is TRBV5-1, the J gene TRBJ2-7; no definite D call. CDR1 and CDR2 from the germline V gene are SGHRS and YFSETQ. The CDR3 totals 13 residues. The V gene lost 0 bases and the J gene lost 3 bases, with 7 bases spanning the gap. CDR3 amino acids: CASSLAQFYEQYF. CDR3 sequence (DNA): TGCGCCAGCAGCTTGGCCCAGTTCTACGAGCAGTACTTC.

This clonotype was observed a few times. V and J are TRBV20-1 and TRBJ2-3; 9 bases map to TRBD2. The CDR3 covers 14 residues. Trimming at V came to 3 bases and at J to 5 bases, leaving 6 bases not matched to a gene. Germline V CDR1 and CDR2: DFQATT, SNEGSKA (reference sequence). The CDR3: CSASWREGEDTQYF. CDR3 nucleotides: TGCAGTGCTAGCTGGCGGGAGGGAGAAGATACGCAGTATTTT.

A single count supports this clonotype. The gene calls are TRBV20-1 and TRBJ2-3; D is unclear. The CDR3 is made up of 12 amino acids. CDR1 DFQATT and CDR2 SNEGSKA come from the germline V gene (reference sequence). The CDR3 nucleotides are TGCAGGGCCACGGACCCCCCAGATACGCAGTATTTT. Translating it yields CRATDPPDTQYF.

This clonotype turned up a few times. The chain employs TRBV7-3 and TRBJ2-1; 8 nucleotides align to TRBD2. V gave up 5 bases and J gave up 10 bases; unmatched junction bases: 16. This CDR3 spans 16 amino acids. Germline lookup yields CDR1 SGHTA and CDR2 FQGTGA. The CDR3 bases are TGTGCCAGCAGCCCCATGGGGATAGCGGGATCGAGGGAGCAGTTCTTC. Amino acids: CASSPMGIAGSREQFF.